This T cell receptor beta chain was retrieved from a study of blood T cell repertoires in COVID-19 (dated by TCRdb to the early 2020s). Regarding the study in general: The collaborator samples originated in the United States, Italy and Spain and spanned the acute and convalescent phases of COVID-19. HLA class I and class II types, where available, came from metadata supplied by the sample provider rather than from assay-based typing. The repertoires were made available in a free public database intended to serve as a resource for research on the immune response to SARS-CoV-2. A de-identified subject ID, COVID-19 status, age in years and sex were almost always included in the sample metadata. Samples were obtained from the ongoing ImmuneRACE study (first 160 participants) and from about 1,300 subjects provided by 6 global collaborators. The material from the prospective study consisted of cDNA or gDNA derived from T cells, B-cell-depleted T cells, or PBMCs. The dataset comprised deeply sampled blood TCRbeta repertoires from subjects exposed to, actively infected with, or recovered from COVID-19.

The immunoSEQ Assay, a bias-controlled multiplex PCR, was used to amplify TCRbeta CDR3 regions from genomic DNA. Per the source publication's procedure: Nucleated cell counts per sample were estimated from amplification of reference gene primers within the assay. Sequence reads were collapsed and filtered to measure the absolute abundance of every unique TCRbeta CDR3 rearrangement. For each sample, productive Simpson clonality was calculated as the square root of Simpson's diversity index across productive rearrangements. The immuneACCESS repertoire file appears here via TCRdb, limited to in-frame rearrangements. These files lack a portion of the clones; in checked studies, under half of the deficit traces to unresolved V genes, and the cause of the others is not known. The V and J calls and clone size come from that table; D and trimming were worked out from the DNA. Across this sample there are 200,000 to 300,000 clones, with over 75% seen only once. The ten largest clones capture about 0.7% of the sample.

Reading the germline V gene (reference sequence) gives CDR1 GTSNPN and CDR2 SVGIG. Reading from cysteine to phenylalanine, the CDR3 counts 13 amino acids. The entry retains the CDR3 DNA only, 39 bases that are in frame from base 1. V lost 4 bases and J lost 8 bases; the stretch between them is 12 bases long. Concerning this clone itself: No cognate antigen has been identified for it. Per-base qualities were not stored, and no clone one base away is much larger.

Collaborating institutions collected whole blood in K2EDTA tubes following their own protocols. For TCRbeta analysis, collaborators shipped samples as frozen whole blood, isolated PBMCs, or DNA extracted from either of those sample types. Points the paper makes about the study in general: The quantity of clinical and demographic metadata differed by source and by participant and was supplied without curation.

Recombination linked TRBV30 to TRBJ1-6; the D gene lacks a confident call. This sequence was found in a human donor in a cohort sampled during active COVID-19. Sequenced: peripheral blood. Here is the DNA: TGTGCCTGGACCCCCCGAGTGGATTCACCCCTCCACTTT. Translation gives CAWTPRVDSPLHF.